This T cell receptor beta chain was documented in a study of T-cell memory formation after mild COVID-19. Looking at the study overall: TCR clusters were largely donor specific.

This clonotype was seen just once. Its cognate antigen is unknown. Study observations and caveats: Most CD4+ clones that shrank were in CM and EM, while CD8+ ones turned up in EMRA. The pre-infection memory compartment contained some responding clones, suggesting cross-reactive memory joined.

The CDR3 runs 15 residues. Per the germline V gene, CDR1 is DFQATT and CDR2 is SNEGSKA (reference sequence). A 5'RACE reaction primed in the constant segment made cDNA libraries of TCR alpha and TCR beta, and these carried sample barcodes and UMIs. TCRdb analysed the 5' RACE reads with MiXCR anew, one entry per CDR3 protein. The sample carries approximately 440,000 distinct CDR3 sequences, 15% to 25% recorded once. The receptor's source is an adult woman who had mild COVID-19 (a few samples of this study predate the infection). Cell type and time point are not known. Specimen: PBMCs or a T cell subset sorted from them (not recorded which). The chain uses TRBV20-1 and TRBJ2-1, with a tentative D call TRBD2 (6 bases). In DNA, the CDR3 is TGCAGCCCCCTTCCCGGGAGTGCCCCTTACAATGAGCAGTTCTTC. Its protein is CSPLPGSAPYNEQFF.